This T cell receptor (beta chain) was sequenced during a study of somatic mutations in cytotoxic T cells in rheumatoid arthritis. The germline V gene has CDR1 MDHEN and CDR2 SYDVKM. V lost 9 bases to trimming and J lost 2 bases; unmatched junction nucleotides: 10. CDR3 length equals 14 residues. Using immunoSEQ multiplex PCR, the repertoire was profiled, and TCRdb retains in-frame clones only, with some absent. The data contain 15,000 to 20,000 clones, less than 90% of them seen just once; the ten biggest clones take up approximately 10%. The source material was CD8+ T cells sorted from blood. The chain recombines TRBV28 with TRBJ2-7; the match to TRBD1 covers 7 bases. The TCR was taken from an adult with rheumatoid arthritis. CDR3 region: CASTAQGLAYEQYF. CDR3 DNA: TGTGCCAGTACTGCACAGGGGCTTGCCTACGAGCAGTACTTC.